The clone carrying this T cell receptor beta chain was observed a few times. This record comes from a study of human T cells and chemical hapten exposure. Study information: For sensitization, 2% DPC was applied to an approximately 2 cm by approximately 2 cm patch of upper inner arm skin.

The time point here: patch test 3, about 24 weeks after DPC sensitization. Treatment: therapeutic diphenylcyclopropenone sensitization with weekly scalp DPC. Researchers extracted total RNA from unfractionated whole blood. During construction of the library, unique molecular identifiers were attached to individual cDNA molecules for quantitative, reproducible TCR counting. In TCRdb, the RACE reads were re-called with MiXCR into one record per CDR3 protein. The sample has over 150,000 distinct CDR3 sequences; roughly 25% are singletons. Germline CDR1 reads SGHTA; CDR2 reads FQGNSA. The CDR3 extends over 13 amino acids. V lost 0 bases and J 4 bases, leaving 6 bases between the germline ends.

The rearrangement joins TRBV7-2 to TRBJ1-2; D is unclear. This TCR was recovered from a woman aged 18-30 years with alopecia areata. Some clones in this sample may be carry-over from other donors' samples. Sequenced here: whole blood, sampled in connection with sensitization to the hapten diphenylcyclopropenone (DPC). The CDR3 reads CASSLASTYGYTF. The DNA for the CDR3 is TGTGCCAGCAGCTTAGCGAGCACCTATGGCTACACCTTC.